This T cell receptor beta chain was retrieved from a study of cytomegalovirus exposure and HLA in healthy donors. Study-wide context: An earlier analysis identified 110 million or so unique TCR beta sequences in 150 million to 200 million T cells. Overall study results and limits: When analyzed later, a missense DCLRE1C variant was found to be linked to TCR beta V- and J-gene trimming. TCR beta V segments were, for the most part, productive about 87% or about 30% of the time in an earlier analysis. Some segments of the V type, notably TRBV6-2 and TRBV6-3, were excluded as indistinguishable.

This clone was recorded a few times. The antigen is not known. The PCR was carried out with 60 Vbeta primers and 13 Jbeta primers. Repertoires were generated with immunoSEQ multiplex PCR, while TCRdb's copy carries only in-frame clones and drops some. The data hold about 160,000 clones, with about 80% observed a single time. CDR1 and CDR2 (germline): MNHEY, SMNVEV (reference sequence). Trimming at V came to 5 bases and at J to 0 bases, leaving 5 bases not matched to a gene. The CDR3 is 15 residues long. This receptor was identified in a man under 40 in good health and CMV-seronegative. The specimen sequenced was PBMCs. This chain connects TRBV27 to TRBJ1-1, with TRBD1 matching over 8 bases. CDR3: CASSHATGVNTEAFF. DNA of the CDR3: TGTGCCAGCAGTCACGCGACAGGGGTGAACACTGAAGCTTTCTTT.